These 28 T cell receptor beta chains were sequenced from one sample in a study of blood T cell repertoires in COVID-19. The method was immunoSEQ multiplex PCR; TCRdb's version includes in-frame clones alone and lacks a portion of them. In the table there are about 170,000 clones, 84% of which are singletons. Material: peripheral blood. These receptor sequences come from a woman between 65 and 79 years old with COVID-19, enrolled during active disease.

The V and J genes are TRBV19 and TRBJ1-2; no clear D. The germline gives CDR1 LNHDA, CDR2 SQIVND (reference sequence). V was trimmed by 8 bases and J by 8 bases, leaving 12 bases between them. The CDR3 covers 11 residues. CDR3: CASRTVLGYTF. The CDR3 DNA follows: TGTGCCAGTCGAACGGTGCTAGGCTACACCTTC.

This clone was observed once. The V gene is TRBV6-5, the J gene TRBJ1-6; D is perhaps TRBD1 (6 bases). Germline CDR1 is MNHEY and CDR2 is SVGAGI. CDR3 length: 12 amino acids. V was pared by 7 bases and J by 6 bases, with 7 bases between. The CDR3 sequence: CASKDSNSPLHF. In DNA, the CDR3 is TGTGCCAGCAAGGACAGTAATTCACCCCTCCACTTT.

This chain connects TRBV4-2 to TRBJ2-2; 8 bases line up with TRBD2. The trim removed 3 bases at V and 4 bases at J, leaving 7 bases unmatched. The germline V gene has CDR1 LGHNA and CDR2 YNFKEQ. The CDR3 runs 16 residues. CDR3 sequence (DNA): TGTGCCAGCAGCCAGGCCGGGGGGGCGGGCACCGGGGAGCTGTTTTTT. It translates to CASSQAGGAGTGELFF.

The chain links TRBV2 to TRBJ2-2, with D possibly TRBD2 on 6 matching bases. V was pared by 1 base and J by 6 bases, with 12 bases between. CDR1 is SNHLY, CDR2 FYNNEI, per germline. The CDR3 covers 15 residues. The chain's CDR3 is CASSEGPWGAGELFF. The CDR3, as DNA: TGTGCCAGCAGTGAAGGTCCCTGGGGGGCCGGGGAGCTGTTTTTT.

This sequence joins TRBV4-1 and TRBJ2-3; 7 nucleotides agree with TRBD1. Germline CDR1 is MGHRA and CDR2 is YSYEKL. This CDR3 contains 14 residues. The V gene end was trimmed by 6 bases and the J gene end by 6 bases; junction bases not matched to a gene: 9. The CDR3 nucleotides read TGCGCCAGCAGTCGAGGGGTGACAGGGGATACGCAGTATTTT. Its protein is CASSRGVTGDTQYF.

The V gene is TRBV5-6, the J gene TRBJ2-7, with 7 bases identical to TRBD2. In germline, CDR1 is SGHDT, CDR2 YYEEEE. The CDR3 has 13 residues. The V segment lost 4 bases and the J segment 5 bases; nucleotides outside the gene matches: 6. The CDR3 DNA reads as TGTGCCAGCAGCCGAGGGAGGGCCGACGAGCAGTACTTC. This translates into CASSRGRADEQYF.

The chain uses TRBV5-1 and TRBJ2-7, with 8 bases identical to TRBD1. Germline V gene sequence: CDR1 SGHRS, CDR2 YFSETQ. V lost 7 bases and J lost 5; bases outside the gene matches: 11. The CDR3 contains 14 residues. CDR3 sequence reads: CASAHGQGSDEQYF. The CDR3 DNA reads as TGCGCCAGCGCCCACGGACAGGGTAGCGACGAGCAGTACTTC.

This sequence joins TRBV6-1 and TRBJ1-1; 7 bases line up with TRBD1. V shed 0 bases, J shed 5 bases, and the junction held 6 bases outside the gene matches. Germline V gene data show CDR1 as MNHNS and CDR2 as SASEGT. CDR3 size: 15 residues. In nucleotides, the CDR3 is TGTGCCAGCAGTGAAGCGCTTAGGGGGCGGACTGAAGCTTTCTTT. Amino acid sequence: CASSEALRGRTEAFF.

The rearrangement joins TRBV5-1 to TRBJ2-1; the match to TRBD2 covers 12 bases. Germline values: CDR1 SGHRS, CDR2 YFSETQ. V gave up 2 bases and J gave up 1 base; unmatched junction bases: 1. The CDR3 sequence is 16 residues long. The CDR3 DNA reads as TGCGCCAGCAGCTTCCTAGCGGGGGGGTCCTACAATGAGCAGTTCTTC. It yields the protein CASSFLAGGSYNEQFF.

The chain carries TRBV28 and TRBJ1-2; weak D call: TRBD1 (5 bases). V was cut by 5 bases and J by 3 bases, with 13 bases left in between. The CDR3 covers 14 residues. CDR1 and CDR2 from the germline V gene are MDHEN and SYDVKM. This chain's CDR3 is CASSRGGADYGYTF. The CDR3 DNA reads as TGTGCCAGCAGTCGGGGAGGGGCGGACTATGGCTACACCTTC.

The J gene is TRBJ2-7, the V gene TRBV30; 12 bases line up with TRBD1. V shed 2 bases and J 4 bases; nucleotides not matched to a gene: 6. This CDR3 has 15 amino acids. Germline CDR1 is GTSNPN and CDR2 is SVGIG (reference sequence). The CDR3 protein is CAWSSRDRGRYEQYF. The CDR3 DNA reads as TGTGCCTGGAGTTCCCGGGACAGGGGGCGGTACGAGCAGTACTTC.

The chain carries TRBV3-1 (or the pseudogene TRBV3-2) and TRBJ2-5, with 10 bases fitting TRBD2. The V gene end was trimmed by 5 bases and the J gene end by 5 bases; junction bases not matched to a gene: 8. Germline V CDR1 and CDR2: LGHDT, YNNKEL (reference sequence). CDR3 length: 15 amino acids. The DNA of the CDR3 is TGTGCCAGCAGCTCGTTAGCGGGGGGTGGGGAGACCCAGTACTTC. Translated, it gives CASSSLAGGGETQYF.

The rearrangement joins TRBV20-1 to TRBJ2-1, with D uncertain. V was trimmed by 5 bases and J by 6 bases, leaving 5 bases between them. Per germline, CDR1 DFQATT and CDR2 SNEGSKA (reference sequence). The CDR3 runs 10 residues. In nucleotides, the CDR3 is TGCAGTGCTTTTCTCAATGAGCAGTTCTTC. It translates to CSAFLNEQFF.

V and J are TRBV12-3 or TRBV12-4 and TRBJ2-5; no firm D call. Trimming cost V 3 bases and J 4 bases, with 9 bases left between them. The CDR3 sequence is 13 residues long. CDR3 sequence (DNA): TGTGCCAGCAGTTTGAACAGCCGAGAGACCCAGTACTTC. As protein: CASSLNSRETQYF.

The V gene is TRBV5-6, the J gene TRBJ1-1; 7 bases match TRBD1. The length of the CDR3 is 16 residues. J gave up 1 base and V 1 base, and 7 bases lay outside the gene matches. Germline values: CDR1 SGHDT, CDR2 YYEEEE. CDR3 amino acids: CASSLKRGRKNTEAFF. In DNA, the CDR3 is TGTGCCAGCAGCTTGAAGAGGGGGCGGAAGAACACTGAAGCTTTCTTT.

The chain joins TRBV27 to TRBJ1-2; tentatively, D is TRBD1 (6 bases). Per the germline V gene, CDR1 is MNHEY and CDR2 is SMNVEV (reference sequence). The V and J ends lost 2 bases and 1 base respectively, with 8 bases between them. The CDR3 covers 14 residues. The CDR3 loop is CASSLKDSNYGYTF. The CDR3 DNA is TGTGCCAGCAGTTTAAAGGACAGTAACTATGGCTACACCTTC.

Points on this clone: A read error may account for a junction end that differs from germline. The chain uses TRBV3-1 (or the pseudogene TRBV3-2) and TRBJ1-1; TRBD1 agrees at 8 bases. The germline CDR1 and CDR2 sequences are LGHDT and YNNKEL (reference sequence). This CDR3 contains 14 residues. DNA for the CDR3: TGTGCCAGCAGCCCCCGAGGGACAGGAGGTGAAACTTTCTTT. Translating gives CASSPRGTGGETFF.

V gene TRBV7-3 combines with J gene TRBJ1-1; D unresolved. The CDR3 has 16 residues. V was pared by 1 base and J by 1 base, with 13 bases between. Germline V gene lookup returns CDR1 SGHTA and CDR2 FQGTGA. The CDR3 reads CASSLIPSGGNTEAFF. The CDR3 nucleotides are TGTGCCAGCAGCTTAATCCCGTCCGGTGGGAACACTGAAGCTTTCTTT.

V and J are TRBV5-1 and TRBJ1-2, with D hard to call. V lost 8 bases, J lost 4 bases, and 18 bases lay in between. The CDR3 is 14 residues long. The germline CDR1 and CDR2 sequences are SGHRS and YFSETQ. CDR3 nucleotides: TGCGCCAGTAAGTCCGGGGATGAGACCTATGGCTACACCTTC. Amino acids: CASKSGDETYGYTF.

The chain couples TRBV3-1 (or the pseudogene TRBV3-2) to TRBJ2-3; 14 nucleotides line up with TRBD2. V was pared by 1 base and J by 7 bases, with 10 bases of the junction left unmatched. Germline V gene lookup returns CDR1 LGHDT and CDR2 YNNKEL (reference sequence). This CDR3 is built from 18 residues. This chain's CDR3 is CASSQGGLTSGRANTQYF. Written as DNA, the CDR3 is TGTGCCAGCAGCCAAGGGGGCCTGACTAGCGGGAGGGCCAATACGCAGTATTTT.

The CDR3 loop reads CASSFTSTTDPGELFF. In DNA form, the CDR3 reads TGTGCCAGCTCATTTACCTCTACGACAGACCCCGGGGAGCTGTTTTTT. The genes are TRBV18 and TRBJ2-2; a weak D match, TRBD1 (5 bases). The CDR3 loop spans 16 amino acids. Deletions cut 5 bases from V and 6 bases from J, with 19 bases between. Germline loops: CDR1 KGHSH, CDR2 LQKENI.

This sequence joins TRBV10-1 and TRBJ1-1; D ambiguous. CDR1 and CDR2 (germline): WNHNN, SYGVQD (reference sequence). V was shortened by 5 bases and J by 8 bases, with 9 bases between the two germline ends. The CDR3 has 11 amino acids. The CDR3 reads CASSRNSEAFF. DNA of the CDR3: TGCGCCAGCAGTAGGAACAGCGAAGCTTTCTTT.

This chain uses TRBV30 with TRBJ2-7; 8 bases match TRBD1. The CDR3 contains 15 residues. V trimming: 8 bases; J trimming: 2 bases; junction bases outside the gene matches: 14. Germline CDR1 and CDR2: GTSNPN and SVGIG (reference sequence). For the CDR3, the DNA is TGTGCCCGGGGTAGTATGGGGACAGGAGCCTACGAGCAGTACTTC. It encodes CARGSMGTGAYEQYF.

The chain links TRBV6-1 to TRBJ1-6; TRBD1 is a possible D gene (5 bases). With 3 bases removed from V and 4 bases from J, the gap between germline ends came to 10 bases. The CDR3 length is 15 residues. Germline V CDR1 and CDR2: MNHNS, SASEGT. The CDR3 sequence is CASSEPTDYNSPLHF. The DNA of the CDR3 is TGTGCCAGCAGTGAGCCGACAGATTATAATTCACCCCTCCACTTT.

The chain recombines TRBV19 with TRBJ1-2; maybe TRBD1 (6 bases). V was shortened by 4 bases and J by 8 bases, with 11 bases between the two germline ends. CDR1 and CDR2 (germline): LNHDA, SQIVND (reference sequence). The CDR3 contains 12 residues. The CDR3 region has the DNA TGTGCCAGTAGTACCACAGGGTTCGGCTACACCTTC. Amino acids: CASSTTGFGYTF. Drawing the rest from reference TRBV19 and TRBJ1-2, the complete variable domain is DGGITQSPKYLFRKEGQNVTLSCEQNLNHDAMYWYRQDPGQGLRLIYYSQIVNDFQKGDIAEGYSVSREKKESFPLTVTSAQKNPTAFYLCASSTTGFGYTFGSGTRLTVV.

The chain couples TRBV7-8 to TRBJ2-6; TRBD1 matches at 7 bases. With 4 bases clipped from V and 3 bases from J, the junction kept 12 bases outside the gene matches. The CDR3 runs 18 residues. CDR1 SGHVS and CDR2 FQNEAQ come from the germline V gene. DNA of the CDR3: TGTGCCAGCAGCTCTCGAGGGGCGGCAGGGGGTGGGGCCAACGTCCTGACTTTC. It codes for CASSSRGAAGGGANVLTF. The full variable domain, its missing parts supplied by reference TRBV7-8 and TRBJ2-6, is GAGVSQSPRYKVAKRGQDVALRCDPISGHVSLFWYQQALGQGPEFLTYFQNEAQLDKSGLPSDRFFAERPEGSVSTLKIQRTQQEDSAVYLCASSSRGAAGGGANVLTFGAGSRLTVL.

The chain links TRBV2 to TRBJ2-6, with D maybe TRBD1 (6 bases). Germline V lookup: CDR1 SNHLY, CDR2 FYNNEI. Trimming took 4 bases from V and 4 from J, leaving 14 bases between them. The CDR3 sequence is 16 residues long. CDR3 sequence reads: CASSAKGGSGANVLTF. CDR3 coding DNA: TGTGCCAGCAGTGCAAAAGGGGGTAGCGGGGCCAACGTCCTGACTTTC.

This sequence joins TRBV18 and TRBJ1-1, with a weak D call TRBD1 (6 bases). This CDR3 contains 13 residues. Germline CDR1 KGHSH, CDR2 LQKENI. Trimming took off 5 bases at V and 1 base at J, with 8 bases between the two ends. The chain's CDR3 is CASSEDRNTEAFF. The CDR3 bases are TGTGCCAGCTCAGAGGACAGGAACACTGAAGCTTTCTTT.